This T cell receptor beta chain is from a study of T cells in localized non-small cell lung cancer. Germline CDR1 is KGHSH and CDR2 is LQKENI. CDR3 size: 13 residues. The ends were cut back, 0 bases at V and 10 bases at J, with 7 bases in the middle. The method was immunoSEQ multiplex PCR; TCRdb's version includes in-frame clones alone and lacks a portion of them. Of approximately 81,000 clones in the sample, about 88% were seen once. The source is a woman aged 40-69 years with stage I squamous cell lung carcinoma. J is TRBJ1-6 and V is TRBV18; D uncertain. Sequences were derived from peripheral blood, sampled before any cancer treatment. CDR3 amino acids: CASSPPDRSPLHF. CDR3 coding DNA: TGTGCCAGCTCACCACCGGATAGATCACCCCTCCACTTT.